This T cell receptor (beta chain) was documented in a study of blood T cells in healthy people across ages. Together with a sample-barcoded 5' primer, a J-beta primer mix was included in a second PCR lasting about 6 to 11 cycles. A template-switch adaptor with 12 random nucleotides tagged each cDNA molecule. Each CDR3 protein gets one entry after TCRdb re-called the 5' RACE reads with MiXCR. This table holds roughly 2 million distinct CDR3 sequences, 49% found once. This TCR came from a woman aged 40-49 years in good health. Sequenced input: blood.

CDR3 DNA sequence: TGTGCCAGCAGCCAAGCTATCACGGCTCGCGAGCAGTACTTC. The encoded protein is CASSQAITAREQYF. This chain uses TRBV3-1 with TRBJ2-7; D ambiguous. Between the trimmed V and J ends, which lost 1 base and 6 bases, there was a span of 13 bases. Germline V CDR1 and CDR2: LGHDT, YNNKEL (reference sequence). This CDR3 contains 14 residues.